A selection of T cell receptor beta chains follows, all from one sample in a study of control samples from healthy donors and cancer patients. The method was immunoSEQ multiplex PCR; TCRdb's version includes in-frame clones alone and lacks a portion of them. The sample has fewer than 60,000 clones, 85% to 95% seen once. The sequenced sample was blood. Receptors originate from a man younger than 40 in good health. Each CDR3 is given without its conserved first and last residue. Each record gives: J gene, clone size, V gene, CDR3 protein. Part of the rows lack a size; the others show once, few, many or a class for expanded clones.

J gene: TRBJ2-3; clone size: NA; V gene: TRBV18; CDR3 protein: ASSLLAPLLGRSTDTQY
J gene: TRBJ1-1; clone size: NA; V gene: TRBV18; CDR3 protein: ASSPRQHTEAF
J gene: TRBJ2-7; clone size: NA; V gene: TRBV27; CDR3 protein: ASSSPRGTVNYEQY
J gene: TRBJ2-1; clone size: NA; V gene: TRBV9; CDR3 protein: ASSPETSATLYNEQF
J gene: TRBJ1-2; clone size: NA; V gene: TRBV10-3; CDR3 protein: AISEDREANYGYT
J gene: TRBJ2-1; clone size: NA; V gene: TRBV5-5; CDR3 protein: ASSSGAWDEQF
J gene: TRBJ2-7; clone size: NA; V gene: TRBV2; CDR3 protein: ASSIPGQGSGEQY
J gene: TRBJ1-1; clone size: NA; V gene: TRBV28; CDR3 protein: ASSWLVEANTEAF
J gene: TRBJ1-1; clone size: NA; V gene: TRBV5-4; CDR3 protein: ASSRATDTEAF
J gene: TRBJ1-4; clone size: once; V gene: TRBV9; CDR3 protein: ASSEGAWGEKLF
J gene: TRBJ2-5; clone size: NA; V gene: TRBV7-2; CDR3 protein: ASSPVVGTATQY
J gene: TRBJ1-5; clone size: NA; V gene: TRBV19; CDR3 protein: ASSEWTGNSNQPQH
J gene: TRBJ1-5; clone size: NA; V gene: TRBV30; CDR3 protein: AFASGRSNQPQH
J gene: TRBJ2-2; clone size: NA; V gene: TRBV4-1; CDR3 protein: ASSQDGNTGELF
J gene: TRBJ1-2; clone size: NA; V gene: TRBV28; CDR3 protein: ASSLEARVVGYT
J gene: TRBJ2-5; clone size: NA; V gene: TRBV5-4; CDR3 protein: ASSSWLAGVAETQY
J gene: TRBJ2-7; clone size: NA; V gene: TRBV4-3; CDR3 protein: ASSQDGQGYYEQY
J gene: TRBJ2-2; clone size: once; V gene: TRBV6-4; CDR3 protein: ASSDSTSGLGELF
J gene: TRBJ1-6; clone size: NA; V gene: TRBV12-3/TRBV12-4; CDR3 protein: ASSLVGAPLH
J gene: TRBJ1-3; clone size: NA; V gene: TRBV10-3; CDR3 protein: AISERNGGSGNTIY
J gene: TRBJ2-1; clone size: NA; V gene: TRBV3-1/TRBV3-2; CDR3 protein: ASSQDGVSNEQF
J gene: TRBJ2-3; clone size: few; V gene: TRBV3-1/TRBV3-2; CDR3 protein: ASSQEGHTQY
J gene: TRBJ2-1; clone size: NA; V gene: TRBV3-1/TRBV3-2; CDR3 protein: ASSQDFPLAGGPNEQF
J gene: TRBJ1-1; clone size: NA; V gene: TRBV19; CDR3 protein: ASRLGGWNTEAF
J gene: TRBJ1-5; clone size: NA; V gene: TRBV4-2; CDR3 protein: ASSQDRGGQPQH
J gene: TRBJ2-7; clone size: once; V gene: TRBV6-5; CDR3 protein: ASRLLAGAAYEQY
J gene: TRBJ2-3; clone size: few; V gene: TRBV6-5; CDR3 protein: ASRLTSGSSDTQY
J gene: TRBJ2-5; clone size: NA; V gene: TRBV6-5; CDR3 protein: ASSKGLVQETQY
J gene: TRBJ1-5; clone size: once; V gene: TRBV3-1/TRBV3-2; CDR3 protein: ASSQDLEGLGQPQH
J gene: TRBJ1-5; clone size: NA; V gene: TRBV11-2; CDR3 protein: ASSLGQNQPQH
J gene: TRBJ2-3; clone size: once; V gene: TRBV7-2; CDR3 protein: ASSLAGTTSTDTQY
J gene: TRBJ2-5; clone size: NA; V gene: TRBV24-1; CDR3 protein: ATRNSGRIQETQY
J gene: TRBJ2-2; clone size: NA; V gene: TRBV4-3; CDR3 protein: ASSQEVRQGDFNKYTGELF
J gene: TRBJ1-6; clone size: NA; V gene: TRBV27; CDR3 protein: ASSSSWLDSPLH
J gene: TRBJ1-1; clone size: once; V gene: TRBV28; CDR3 protein: ASSLRRRNTEAF
J gene: TRBJ2-3; clone size: NA; V gene: TRBV5-4; CDR3 protein: ASSLAPGQVNPDTQY
J gene: TRBJ2-7; clone size: NA; V gene: TRBV27; CDR3 protein: ASSLGRDTPYEQY
J gene: TRBJ2-5; clone size: NA; V gene: TRBV7-2; CDR3 protein: ASSFSGRDRETQY
J gene: TRBJ1-2; clone size: NA; V gene: TRBV9; CDR3 protein: ASSGRFYGYT
J gene: TRBJ1-6; clone size: NA; V gene: TRBV14; CDR3 protein: ASSQATLYNSPLH
J gene: TRBJ2-5; clone size: NA; V gene: TRBV5-4; CDR3 protein: ASSSEGLAQETQY
J gene: TRBJ2-3; clone size: NA; V gene: TRBV7-9; CDR3 protein: ASRRTSGSTDTQY